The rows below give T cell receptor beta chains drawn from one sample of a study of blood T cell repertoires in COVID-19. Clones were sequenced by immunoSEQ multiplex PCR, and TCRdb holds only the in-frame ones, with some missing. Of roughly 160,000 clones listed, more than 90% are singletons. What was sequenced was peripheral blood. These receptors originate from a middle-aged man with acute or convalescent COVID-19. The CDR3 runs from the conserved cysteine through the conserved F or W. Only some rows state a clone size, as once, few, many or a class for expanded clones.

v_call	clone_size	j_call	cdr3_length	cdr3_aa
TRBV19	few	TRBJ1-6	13	CASSYRGGSPLHF
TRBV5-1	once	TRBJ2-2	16	CASSLGQSANTGELFF
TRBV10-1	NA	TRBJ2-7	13	CASSHGGGREQYF
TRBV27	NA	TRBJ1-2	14	CASSLRGTGYGYTF
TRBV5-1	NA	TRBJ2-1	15	CASSYDFAGGNEQFF
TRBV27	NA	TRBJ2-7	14	CASSLAGGAYEQYF
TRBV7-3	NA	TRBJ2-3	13	CASSFIAADTQYF
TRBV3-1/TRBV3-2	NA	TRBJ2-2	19	CASSQDRRGSSANTGELFF
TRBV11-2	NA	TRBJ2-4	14	CASSPGTEKNIQYF
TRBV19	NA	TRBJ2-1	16	CASTEEVRAGHNEQFF
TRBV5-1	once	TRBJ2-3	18	CASSFGVWRTSSTDTQYF
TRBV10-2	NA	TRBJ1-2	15	CASSESIAGHYGYTF
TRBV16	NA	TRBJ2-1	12	CASSQTRIEQFF
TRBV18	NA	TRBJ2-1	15	CASSPSQQVHNEQFF
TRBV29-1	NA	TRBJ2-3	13	CSVGTRFTDTQYF
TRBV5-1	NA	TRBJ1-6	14	CASSEGTGGSPLHF
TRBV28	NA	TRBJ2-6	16	CASHRQAHSGANVLTF
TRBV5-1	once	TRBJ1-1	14	CASSPRQGNTEAFF
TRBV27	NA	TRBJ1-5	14	CASSFSGGNQPQHF
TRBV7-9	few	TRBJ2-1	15	CASSLGLAGSDEQFF
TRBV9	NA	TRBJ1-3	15	CASSVVGHSGNTIYF
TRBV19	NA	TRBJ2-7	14	CASSKDRVSYEQYF
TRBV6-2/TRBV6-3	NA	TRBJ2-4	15	CASSYLAGRRDIQYF
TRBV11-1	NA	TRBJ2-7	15	CASSPGQGGAYEQYF
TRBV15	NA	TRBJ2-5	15	CATSRTPLPQETQYF
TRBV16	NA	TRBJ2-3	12	CASSPGGDTQYF
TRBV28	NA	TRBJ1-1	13	CASSPTGGTEAFF
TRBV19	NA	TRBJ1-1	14	CASSPQGSGTEAFF
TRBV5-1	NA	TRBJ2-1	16	CASSETPTGAYNEQFF
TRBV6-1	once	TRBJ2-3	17	CASSANPLAGGSYTQYF
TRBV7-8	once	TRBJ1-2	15	CASSLDFRDTHGYTF
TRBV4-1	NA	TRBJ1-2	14	CASSQGFLAYGYTF
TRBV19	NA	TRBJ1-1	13	CASRREGMAEAFF
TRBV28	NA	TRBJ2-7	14	CASSVHLGGYEQYF
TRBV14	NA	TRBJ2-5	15	CASSQDHRALETQYF
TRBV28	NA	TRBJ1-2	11	CASSYGDGYTF
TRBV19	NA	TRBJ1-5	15	CASSIIGGSNQPQHF